The 24 T cell receptor beta chains below all came from one sample that was sequenced in a study of T-cell memory formation after mild COVID-19. MiXCR, run by TCRdb on the 5' RACE reads, gives a single entry per CDR3 protein. The data show about 470,000 distinct CDR3 sequences, 20% to 25% seen once. Sequencing used PBMCs or a T cell subset sorted from them (not recorded which). These receptors all come from an adult woman who had mild COVID-19 (a few samples of this study predate the infection). Cell type and time point are not known.

V usage is TRBV12-5 and J usage is TRBJ2-7; weak D call: TRBD2 (6 bases). CDR1 is LGHNT and CDR2 is FRNRAP in the germline V gene. The CDR3 is 18 residues long. V lost 5 bases, J lost 2 bases, and 25 bases lay in between. CDR3 amino acids: CASGTSEGIEEFTYEQYF. For the CDR3, the DNA is TGTGCTAGTGGTACCTCGGAGGGCATAGAAGAATTCACCTACGAGCAGTACTTC.

A single count supports this clonotype. This chain joins TRBV27 and TRBJ2-5; 9 bases line up with TRBD2. V was pared by 6 bases and J by 5 bases, with 13 bases of the junction left unmatched. The CDR3 sequence is 16 residues long. The germline CDR1 and CDR2 sequences are MNHEY and SMNVEV (reference sequence). Here the CDR3 reads CASRPGAGGPWETQYF. Written as DNA, the CDR3 is TGTGCCAGCAGGCCCGGCGCGGGAGGGCCCTGGGAGACCCAGTACTTC.

This clonotype was counted a few times. V usage is TRBV29-1 and J usage is TRBJ2-3, with D possibly matching TRBD1 (7 bases). The CDR3 runs to 14 residues. V gave up 4 bases and J gave up 5 bases, with 16 bases separating them. Germline CDR1 reads SQVTM; CDR2 reads ANQGSEA. As DNA, the CDR3 is TGCAGCGTTGCCCCAGGGGGGCCTCGAGATACGCAGTATTTT. The encoded protein is CSVAPGGPRDTQYF.

This clonotype has more than one count but fewer than ten. The chain recombines TRBV4-3 with TRBJ2-1, with 7 bases identical to TRBD1. CDR1 and CDR2 (germline): LGHNA, YSLEER. V was pared by 0 bases and J by 6 bases, with 5 bases of the junction left unmatched. The CDR3 is 15 amino acids. The CDR3 bases are TGCGCCAGCAGCCAAGATGGGCCAGGGGGCAATGAGCAGTTCTTC. It is translated as CASSQDGPGGNEQFF.

The J gene is TRBJ2-1, the V gene TRBV5-1; TRBD2 agrees at 8 bases. This CDR3 region has 16 residues. In germline, CDR1 is SGHRS, CDR2 YFSETQ. J gave up 7 bases and V 6 bases, and 15 bases lay outside the gene matches. CDR3 sequence reads: CASIPTSGSGGNEQFF. The CDR3 bases are TGCGCCAGCATCCCTACCTCGGGTTCGGGGGGGAATGAGCAGTTCTTC.

This chain connects TRBV12-3 or TRBV12-4 to TRBJ1-2, with TRBD1 as a possible D gene (5 bases). The CDR3 has 14 amino acids. Trimming took 5 bases from V and 5 from J, leaving 15 bases between them. This CDR3 reads CASSPVGAGYGYTF. CDR3 DNA: TGTGCCAGCAGTCCCGTTGGGGCTGGGTATGGCTACACCTTC.

The chain uses TRBV9 and TRBJ1-1, with D hard to call. Looked up from germline, CDR1 is SGDLS and CDR2 is YYNGEE. This CDR3 has 14 residues. V lost 0 bases to trimming and J lost 3 bases, with 9 bases between them. CDR3 residues: CASSVGAGDTEAFF. In nucleotides, the CDR3 is TGTGCCAGCAGCGTAGGAGCGGGAGACACTGAAGCTTTCTTT.

The rearrangement uses TRBV11-3 and TRBJ2-1, with 9 bases that match TRBD2. Germline V CDR1 and CDR2: SGHNT, YENEEA. This CDR3 region has 20 residues. Germline trimming cut 0 bases from V and 4 bases from J; bases unmatched to any gene: 16. The CDR3 spells CASSLEGASGELGMYNEQFF. In DNA, the CDR3 is TGTGCCAGCAGCTTAGAGGGGGCTAGCGGGGAGTTGGGGATGTACAATGAGCAGTTCTTC.

The chain carries TRBV7-2 and TRBJ1-2; D call uncertain. The V and J ends lost 5 bases and 0 bases respectively, with 16 bases between them. The CDR3 extends over 16 amino acids. CDR1 is SGHTA and CDR2 is FQGNSA in the germline V gene. CDR3 DNA sequence: TGTGCCAGCAGCCTGGGTCCCCAGCCCACTAACTATGGCTACACCTTC. Translating gives CASSLGPQPTNYGYTF.

The gene calls are TRBV24-1 and TRBJ2-1; TRBD2 matches 8 bases. V was clipped by 4 bases and J by 4 bases; unmatched bases: 8. Germline lookup yields CDR1 KGHDR and CDR2 SFDVKD. The CDR3 extends over 16 amino acids. In DNA form, the CDR3 reads TGTGCCACCAGTGACCTGAGCGGGAGTGATTACAATGAGCAGTTCTTC. As protein: CATSDLSGSDYNEQFF.

The chain links TRBV10-3 to TRBJ2-3; TRBD2 matches 12 bases. Germline CDR1 and CDR2: ENHRY and SYGVKD. Trimming cost V 10 bases and J 4 bases; bases outside gene matches: 6. This CDR3 is 14 amino acids long. The CDR3 coding sequence is TGTGCCAGCCAAACTAGCGGGGGGCCAGATACGCAGTATTTT. Translated: CASQTSGGPDTQYF.

The J gene is TRBJ1-1, the V gene TRBV24-1, with a tentative D call TRBD1 (5 bases). CDR3 length: 13 amino acids. Germline V CDR1 and CDR2: KGHDR, SFDVKD. Between the trimmed V and J ends, which lost 2 bases and 10 bases, there was a span of 13 bases. The CDR3: CATSDSRDLIAFF. CDR3 nucleotides: TGTGCCACCAGTGATTCCCGGGACCTGATAGCTTTCTTT.

A few counts support this clonotype. The chain combines TRBV25-1 with TRBJ1-5, with D hard to call. This CDR3 has 12 residues. Trimming removed 4 bases from V and 7 bases from J, with 8 bases in between. Germline CDR1 is MGHDK and CDR2 is SYGVNS. CDR3 bases: TGTGCCAGCAGTGCCGAACAGCAGCCCCAGCATTTT. It specifies CASSAEQQPQHF.

The rearrangement uses TRBV6-6 and TRBJ1-1, with D perhaps TRBD1 (5 bases). V lost 2 bases, J lost 4 bases, and 17 bases lay in between. The CDR3 has 16 amino acids. CDR1 and CDR2 (germline): MNHNY, SVGAGI (reference sequence). CDR3 DNA sequence: TGTGCCAGCAGTTACCCTTTCAACGGGGGAAGCACTGAAGCTTTCTTT. Residues: CASSYPFNGGSTEAFF.

This clonotype came up a few times. The chain uses TRBV20-1 and TRBJ2-1; 8 nucleotides match TRBD2. CDR3 length: 16 amino acids. V dropped 0 bases and J dropped 7; count of bases not matched to a gene: 11. Looked up from germline, CDR1 is DFQATT and CDR2 is SNEGSKA (reference sequence). CDR3 region: CSARDLGSGSLNEQFF. CDR3 nucleotide sequence: TGCAGTGCTAGAGATTTAGGAAGCGGGAGTCTGAATGAGCAGTTCTTC.

The chain recombines TRBV20-1 with TRBJ1-1; 7 bases fit TRBD1. Germline V gene sequence: CDR1 DFQATT, CDR2 SNEGSKA (reference sequence). The CDR3 is 14 amino acids. The junction had 5 bases not matched to a gene; V was cut back by 0 bases and J by 4 bases. CDR3 DNA: TGCAGTGCTAGAGACTACAGGGGAGGCACTGAAGCTTTCTTT. Translation gives CSARDYRGGTEAFF.

V usage is TRBV5-1 and J usage is TRBJ2-2; 11 nucleotides agree with TRBD2. Unmatched junction bases numbered 4, after V lost 6 bases and J lost 0 bases. Germline V gene sequence: CDR1 SGHRS, CDR2 YFSETQ. This CDR3 contains 16 residues. The CDR3 is CASNLLAGANTGELFF. The CDR3 DNA follows: TGCGCCAGCAACCTACTAGCGGGGGCGAACACCGGGGAGCTGTTTTTT.

The genes are TRBV5-1 and TRBJ2-1, with 8 bases identical to TRBD2. V trimming: 0 bases; J trimming: 0 bases; junction bases outside the gene matches: 11. From germline, CDR1 is SGHRS and CDR2 YFSETQ. There are 19 residues in the CDR3. CDR3 coding DNA: TGCGCCAGCAGCTTGGTAGCTAGCGGGTCCTTTAGCTCCTACAATGAGCAGTTCTTC. Translated: CASSLVASGSFSSYNEQFF.

The V gene is TRBV9, the J gene TRBJ2-5; the D gene is possibly TRBD2 (5 bases). The CDR3 consists of 15 residues. Germline CDR1 SGDLS, CDR2 YYNGEE. V was trimmed by 4 bases and J by 0 bases, leaving 13 bases between them. The CDR3 reads CASSRAGEYQETQYF. In DNA, the CDR3 is TGTGCCAGCAGCCGGGCGGGCGAGTACCAAGAGACCCAGTACTTC.

The table lists this clonotype with a few counts. The chain carries TRBV4-1 and TRBJ2-3, with D hard to call. The CDR3 loop spans 15 amino acids. CDR1 is MGHRA and CDR2 is YSYEKL in the germline V gene. The V and J ends lost 3 bases and 2 bases respectively, with 12 bases between them. The CDR3 nucleotides read TGCGCCAGCAGCCACTTTAGTCTTTCCACAGATACGCAGTATTTT. Encoded protein: CASSHFSLSTDTQYF.

The V and J genes are TRBV12-3 or TRBV12-4 and TRBJ1-1, with D perhaps matching TRBD1 (6 bases). The V end was cut by 6 bases, the J end by 8 bases, with 19 bases between. This CDR3 region has 14 residues. The CDR3 reads CASSHSTGVSEAFF. The CDR3 DNA reads as TGTGCCAGCAGCCACTCGACAGGAGTGTCAGAAGCTTTCTTT.

This clonotype showed up just a few times. J is TRBJ1-1 and V is TRBV12-5; D possibly corresponds to TRBD1 (5 bases). V lost 0 bases to trimming and J lost 1 base, with 12 bases between them. Germline loops: CDR1 LGHNT, CDR2 FRNRAP. CDR3 size: 16 residues. The CDR3 sequence is CASGLVRGGTNTEAFF. CDR3 nucleotide sequence: TGTGCTAGTGGTTTGGTACGCGGAGGGACGAACACTGAAGCTTTCTTT.

This clonotype has a count of ten or more. J is TRBJ2-1 and V is TRBV5-1, with D unclear. The CDR3 runs 16 residues. Germline CDR1 SGHRS, CDR2 YFSETQ. V shed 0 bases and J shed 3 bases, with 13 bases lying between them. The DNA for the CDR3 is TGCGCCAGCAGCTTGGACTGGCAGATAGACTACAATGAGCAGTTCTTC. It encodes CASSLDWQIDYNEQFF.

In its sample, this clonotype was seen a few times. The rearrangement joins TRBV5-1 to TRBJ2-7; tentative D call: TRBD1 (7 bases). The CDR3 is 15 amino acids. The germline V gene encodes CDR1 SGHRS and CDR2 YFSETQ. Trimming cost V 0 bases and J 3 bases, with 13 bases left between them. This chain's CDR3 is CASSLVEGAYYEQYF. DNA of the CDR3: TGCGCCAGCAGCTTGGTGGAGGGGGCCTACTACGAGCAGTACTTC. Complete variable domain (other parts from reference TRBV5-1 and TRBJ2-7): KAGVTQTPRYLIKTRGQQVTLSCSPISGHRSVSWYQQTPGQGLQFLFEYFSETQRNKGNFPGRFSGRQFSNSRSEMNVSTLELGDSALYLCASSLVEGAYYEQYFGPGTRLTVT.